The 10 T cell receptor beta chains below all came from one sample that was sequenced in a study of STAT5B mutations in CD4+ large granular lymphocyte leukemia. Sequencing was performed with immunoSEQ multiplex PCR; in TCRdb, only in-frame clones are kept and a portion is missing. The table lists about 6,300 clones, just under 75% of them singletons. The sequenced sample was PBMCs. Receptor source: a woman aged 65 to 85 with CD4+ T-cell large granular lymphocyte leukemia.

This rearrangement joins TRBV2 to TRBJ1-5; D call uncertain. CDR1 SNHLY and CDR2 FYNNEI come from the germline V gene. The CDR3 is 13 amino acids. V lost 7 bases and J lost 1, with 8 bases in between. DNA for the CDR3: TGTGCCAGCAATCTGGGCAGCAATCAGCCCCAGCATTTT. This gives the protein CASNLGSNQPQHF.

The chain carries TRBV2 and TRBJ1-3; TRBD1 might be the D (5 bases). Germline CDR1 is SNHLY and CDR2 is FYNNEI. The CDR3 runs to 15 residues. The V end was cut by 4 bases, the J end by 4 bases, with 14 bases between. In nucleotides, the CDR3 is TGTGCCAGCAGTGGGTTGGCAGGGATAGGAAACACCATATATTTT. Protein product: CASSGLAGIGNTIYF.

The chain carries TRBV7-9 and TRBJ1-5, with 7 nucleotides matching TRBD1. The trim removed 4 bases at V and 0 bases at J, leaving 9 bases unmatched. Germline V gene data show CDR1 as SEHNR and CDR2 as FQNEAQ (reference sequence). The CDR3 contains 17 residues. CDR3 nucleotide sequence: TGTGCCAGCAGCTCTTCGACAGGGACTTATAGCAATCAGCCCCAGCATTTT. This sequence encodes CASSSSTGTYSNQPQHF.

This CDR3 reads CASRSRDRDLVGELFF. The CDR3 nucleotides are TGTGCCAGTAGGAGCCGGGACAGGGATCTCGTCGGGGAGCTGTTTTTT. J is TRBJ2-2 and V is TRBV19; 9 bases map to TRBD1. The CDR3 is made up of 16 amino acids. Germline V gives CDR1 LNHDA, CDR2 SQIVND (reference sequence). With 6 bases clipped from V and 7 bases from J, the junction kept 12 bases outside the gene matches.

Only a few counts were recorded for this clone. The junction shows a germline mismatch at one end, possibly a read error. The V and J genes are TRBV7-7 and TRBJ2-1, with a tentative D call TRBD2 (5 bases). Germline CDR1 SSHAT, CDR2 FNYEAQ (reference sequence). The CDR3 consists of 15 residues. The CDR3: CASSPDFLSYNEQFF. DNA of the CDR3: TGTGCTAGCAGCCCGGACTTCCTGTCCTACAATGAGCAGTTCTTC.

This chain uses TRBV19 with TRBJ1-5, with D possibly being TRBD1 (5 bases). V was pared by 1 base and J by 1 base, with 8 bases between. Per the germline V gene, CDR1 is LNHDA and CDR2 is SQIVND (reference sequence). CDR3 size: 15 residues. In nucleotides, the CDR3 is TGTGCCAGTAGTATAGCCAGGGAGAGCAATCAGCCCCAGCATTTT. Protein product: CASSIARESNQPQHF.

This clone appeared a few times. This chain connects TRBV4-1 to TRBJ1-3; D unclear. The germline CDR1 and CDR2 sequences are MGHRA and YSYEKL. The CDR3 loop spans 14 amino acids. V shed 1 base and J shed 4 bases, with 8 bases lying between them. CDR3 in amino acids: CASSQGEAGNTIYF. The CDR3 bases are TGCGCCAGCAGCCAAGGGGAAGCAGGAAACACCATATATTTT.

V gene TRBV2 combines with J gene TRBJ2-7; D tentatively fits TRBD1 or TRBD2 (6 bases each). V lost 9 bases and J lost 7, with 19 bases in between. The CDR3 sequence is 13 residues long. Germline CDR1 is SNHLY and CDR2 is FYNNEI. In DNA, the CDR3 is TGTGCCAGGGCGACAGGTCCCGCGGGGGAGCAGTACTTC. Protein product: CARATGPAGEQYF.

The chain is built from TRBV11-2 and TRBJ1-5; D may be TRBD1 (5 bases). V was trimmed by 1 base and J by 7 bases, leaving 8 bases between them. This CDR3 contains 13 residues. Germline CDR1 and CDR2: SGHAT and FQNNGV. The CDR3 region is CASSLGRDQPQHF. The CDR3 nucleotides are TGTGCCAGCAGCTTAGGGCGGGACCAGCCCCAGCATTTT.

V and J are TRBV5-6 and TRBJ1-4, with a weak D call TRBD1 (5 bases). The CDR3 extends over 14 amino acids. CDR1 and CDR2 from the germline V gene are SGHDT and YYEEEE. Trimming took off 2 bases at V and 7 bases at J, with 12 bases between the two ends. The CDR3 region is CASSFGQGSEKLFF. The CDR3 DNA reads as TGTGCCAGCAGCTTTGGTCAGGGAAGTGAAAAACTGTTTTTT.